One sample yielded the 12 T cell receptor beta chains listed below, sequenced in a study of T cells after yellow fever vaccination. TCRdb re-called the 5' RACE reads with MiXCR, one entry per CDR3 protein. The sample holds under 600,000 distinct CDR3 sequences; 21% are singletons and the top ten take roughly a sixth. The input for sequencing was PBMCs, taken more than 20 days after the first yellow fever vaccination. These receptors came from a man between 18 and 29 years old who received the YFV17D yellow fever vaccine.

This clonotype showed up just a few times. The chain combines TRBV5-1 with TRBJ1-4; D perhaps matches TRBD1 (6 bases). The CDR3 length is 14 residues. Germline CDR1 is SGHRS and CDR2 is YFSETQ. With 4 bases removed from V and 3 bases from J, the gap between germline ends came to 10 bases. The CDR3 reads CASSRGRSNEKLFF. The CDR3 bases are TGCGCCAGCAGCCGGGGGCGGTCTAATGAAAAACTGTTTTTT.

This clonotype was observed a handful of times. The rearrangement joins TRBV5-6 to TRBJ1-6; 10 nucleotides align to TRBD1. CDR1 and CDR2 (germline): SGHDT, YYEEEE. The J segment lost 8 bases and the V segment lost 5 bases, leaving 7 bases of the junction unmatched. CDR3 size: 15 residues. The CDR3 loop is CASSLPGTGDSPLHF. The CDR3 region has the DNA TGTGCCAGCAGTCTACCCGGGACAGGGGATTCACCCCTCCACTTT. The whole variable domain, remainder taken from reference TRBV5-6 and TRBJ1-6, is DAGVTQSPTHLIKTRGQQVTLRCSPKSGHDTVSWYQQALGQGPQFIFQYYEEEERQRGNFPDRFSGHQFPNYSSELNVNALLLGDSALYLCASSLPGTGDSPLHFGNGTRLTVT.

The J gene is TRBJ1-1, the V gene TRBV29-1, with D perhaps matching TRBD1 (5 bases). Germline V CDR1 and CDR2: SQVTM, ANQGSEA. This CDR3 spans 14 amino acids. V gave up 4 bases and J gave up 0 bases, with 12 bases separating them. The chain's CDR3 is CSVAGGGMNTEAFF. The DNA for the CDR3 is TGCAGCGTTGCCGGTGGGGGGATGAACACTGAAGCTTTCTTT.

At least ten counts were recorded for this clonotype. V is TRBV20-1 and J is TRBJ2-6, with 8 nucleotides matching TRBD1. CDR3 length equals 14 residues. V lost 3 bases, J lost 2 bases, and 0 bases stayed unmatched. CDR1 and CDR2 from the germline V gene are DFQATT and SNEGSKA (reference sequence). CDR3 DNA sequence: TGCAGTGCTAGGACAGGGGCTGGGGCCAACGTCCTGACTTTC. Amino acid sequence: CSARTGAGANVLTF.

This clonotype has a handful of counts. V usage is TRBV20-1 and J usage is TRBJ1-1; 8 nucleotides line up with TRBD1. The CDR3 is 17 residues long. V gave up 2 bases and J gave up 3 bases; unmatched junction bases: 14. The germline gives CDR1 DFQATT, CDR2 SNEGSKA (reference sequence). The CDR3 reads CSARPRPADRVDTEAFF. In nucleotides, the CDR3 is TGCAGTGCTAGACCTAGGCCGGCGGACAGGGTTGACACTGAAGCTTTCTTT.

Details on this clonotype: Sequence at one end of the junction differs from germline and may be a read error. The gene calls are TRBV7-9 and TRBJ2-1; 8 bases map to TRBD2. Germline V gene sequence: CDR1 SEHNR, CDR2 FQNEAQ (reference sequence). The CDR3 sequence is 12 residues long. The CDR3 here is CASSLEAGEPFF. CDR3 in DNA: TGTGCCAGCAGCTTAGAAGCGGGGGAGCCGTTCTTC.

V and J are TRBV2 and TRBJ2-2; D unclear. Germline-derived CDR1 and CDR2 are SNHLY and FYNNEI. The ends were cut back, 6 bases at V and 9 bases at J, with 14 bases in the middle. The CDR3 spans 13 residues. CDR3: CASRPVSGRELFF. The CDR3 DNA follows: TGTGCCAGCAGGCCAGTTTCTGGCCGGGAGCTGTTTTTT.

This clonotype has at least ten counts. The chain has TRBV12-3 or TRBV12-4 and TRBJ1-1, with D tentatively TRBD1 (5 bases). The CDR3 spans 12 residues. V was clipped by 10 bases and J by 8 bases, with 17 bases between them. The CDR3 protein is CATSLAGGEAFF. The CDR3 DNA reads as TGTGCCACCTCACTGGCGGGGGGGGAAGCTTTCTTT.

The sample holds a few counts of this clonotype. The chain is built from TRBV4-2 and TRBJ2-3; 9 bases fit TRBD1. The germline CDR1 and CDR2 sequences are LGHNA and YNFKEQ. V was pared by 2 bases and J by 2 bases, with 5 bases of the junction left unmatched. CDR3 length equals 16 residues. CDR3 region: CASSQLTGGHTDTQYF. In DNA form, the CDR3 reads TGTGCCAGCAGCCAACTTACAGGGGGCCACACAGATACGCAGTATTTT.

The chain uses TRBV7-9 and TRBJ2-2, with D maybe TRBD2 (5 bases). The length of the CDR3 is 16 residues. Germline assignment: CDR1 SEHNR and CDR2 FQNEAQ (reference sequence). V lost 4 bases, J lost 8 bases, and 20 bases lay in between. The CDR3 coding sequence is TGTGCCAGCAGCTCTGAAAGGAGAGGGAATGCAGGGGAGCTGTTTTTT. Translation: CASSSERRGNAGELFF.

The chain couples TRBV4-2 to TRBJ2-3, with D unresolved. The CDR3 covers 16 residues. From germline, CDR1 is LGHNA and CDR2 YNFKEQ. The ends were cut back, 4 bases at V and 0 bases at J, with 14 bases in the middle. CDR3 sequence (DNA): TGTGCCAGCAGCCGGCAATGGACGACTAGCACAGATACGCAGTATTTT. Protein: CASSRQWTTSTDTQYF.

The table lists this clonotype with a few counts. The genes are TRBV7-9 and TRBJ2-1; 8 bases match TRBD2. Trimming at V came to 5 bases and at J to 9 bases, leaving 6 bases not matched to a gene. The germline CDR1 and CDR2 sequences are SEHNR and FQNEAQ (reference sequence). The length of the CDR3 is 13 residues. In DNA, the CDR3 is TGTGCCAGCAGCACCCGGGGGGGCACTGAGCAGTTCTTC. Translation gives CASSTRGGTEQFF.